The clone carrying this TCR beta chain was observed once. The antigen is undetermined. Donors counted as nominally healthy when sampled, yet unrecorded immune exposures were likely. CDR1 and CDR2 (germline): SGHVS, FQNEAQ. The V and J ends lost 3 bases and 3 bases, in that order; junction bases with no gene match: 5. CDR3 length equals 14 residues. The data are from a study of cytomegalovirus exposure and HLA in healthy donors. Study-level information: Among roughly 180 million T cells, an earlier analysis found about 110 million unique TCR beta sequences. Findings and limits, study-wide: Within a later analysis, the majority of CMV-associated TCR beta chains appeared HLA-restricted. An apparent linkage of common viral pathogens to several of the most significant clusters emerged in a later analysis.

PCR amplification relied on 60 Vbeta primers (plus 13 Jbeta primers). Data came from immunoSEQ multiplex PCR; TCRdb stores just in-frame clones and leaves some out. The data show roughly 99,000 clones, around 69% seen once. The chain couples TRBV7-8 to TRBJ2-7; TRBD1 agrees at 7 bases. The receptor was isolated from a man younger than 35 in good health and CMV-seronegative. Source material: PBMCs. CDR3 sequence (DNA): TGTGCCAGCAGCTTGGGGGACAGAAACTACGAGCAGTACTTC. Amino acids: CASSLGDRNYEQYF.